The sequence of this TCR beta chain was determined in a study of cytomegalovirus exposure and HLA in healthy donors. The PCR had 60 Vbeta and 13 Jbeta primers. The repertoire was sequenced with immunoSEQ multiplex PCR; TCRdb's copy has only in-frame clones and lacks some. The sample consists of roughly 93,000 clones, roughly 77% of them appearing once. Note on this clone: Its target is unknown.

This CDR3 has 14 amino acids. V gave up 4 bases and J gave up 6 bases; unmatched junction bases: 3. Looked up from germline, CDR1 is MRHNA and CDR2 is SNTAGT. Whole-study results and caveats: TCR beta chains associated with HLA were, in a later analysis, more clonally expanded than equally common others. For TCR beta chains, V- and J-gene trimming was later linked to a missense DCLRE1C variant.

The receptor was isolated from a man aged 30 to 39 in good health and CMV-seronegative. The chain uses TRBV6-4 and TRBJ2-1, with TRBD2 matching 10 bases. The specimen sequenced was PBMCs. This chain's CDR3 is CASSGGTSANEQFF. The CDR3, as DNA: TGTGCCAGCAGTGGGGGGACTAGCGCCAATGAGCAGTTCTTC.